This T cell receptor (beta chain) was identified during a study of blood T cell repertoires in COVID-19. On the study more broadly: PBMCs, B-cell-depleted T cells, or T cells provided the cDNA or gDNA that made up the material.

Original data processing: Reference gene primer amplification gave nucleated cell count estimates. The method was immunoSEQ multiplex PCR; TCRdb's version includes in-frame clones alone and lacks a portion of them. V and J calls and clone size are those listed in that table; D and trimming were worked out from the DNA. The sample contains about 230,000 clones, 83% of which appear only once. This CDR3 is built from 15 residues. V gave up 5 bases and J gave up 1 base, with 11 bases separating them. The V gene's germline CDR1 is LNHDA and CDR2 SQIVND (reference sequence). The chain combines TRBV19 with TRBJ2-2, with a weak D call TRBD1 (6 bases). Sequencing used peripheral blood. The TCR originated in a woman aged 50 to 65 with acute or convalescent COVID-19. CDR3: CASSAGQLNTGELFF. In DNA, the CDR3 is TGTGCCAGTAGTGCAGGACAGCTGAACACCGGGGAGCTGTTTTTT.